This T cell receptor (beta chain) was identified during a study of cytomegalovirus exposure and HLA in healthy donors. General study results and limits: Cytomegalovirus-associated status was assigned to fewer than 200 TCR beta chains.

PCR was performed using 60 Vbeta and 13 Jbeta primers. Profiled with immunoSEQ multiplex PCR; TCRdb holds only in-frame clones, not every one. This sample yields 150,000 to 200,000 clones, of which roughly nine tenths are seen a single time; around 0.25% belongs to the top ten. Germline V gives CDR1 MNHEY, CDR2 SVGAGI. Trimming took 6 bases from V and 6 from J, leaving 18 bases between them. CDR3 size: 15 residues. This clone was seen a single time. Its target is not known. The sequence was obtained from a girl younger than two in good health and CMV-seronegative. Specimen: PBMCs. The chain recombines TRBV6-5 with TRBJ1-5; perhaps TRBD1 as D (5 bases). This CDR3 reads CASRPGTRGGQPQHF. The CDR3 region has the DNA TGTGCCAGCAGACCCGGGACTCGGGGCGGTCAGCCCCAGCATTTT.